This T cell receptor (beta chain) was sequenced for a study of blood T cell repertoires in COVID-19. On the study more broadly: PBMCs, B-cell-depleted T cells, or T cells were the source of the cDNA or gDNA that made up the material.

Across about two dozen US areas, participants ranged in age from 18 to 89 years. Recovery meant two consecutive negative NP/OP PCR tests, professional clearance, or resolved symptoms. Original analysis: Cell counts per sample came from amplifying reference gene primers. Method: immunoSEQ multiplex PCR; TCRdb's copy keeps in-frame clones and lacks some. The DNA was the basis for D and trimming; V, J and clone size are from that table. Here the sample spans around 300,000 clones, 85% being singletons. V was trimmed by 5 bases and J by 7 bases, leaving 12 bases between them. The CDR3 sequence is 13 residues long. In germline, CDR1 is LNHDA, CDR2 SQIVND (reference sequence).

Material for sequencing was PBMCs or T cells enriched from blood (not recorded which). The chain joins TRBV19 to TRBJ2-1; a possible D gene is TRBD2 (7 bases). The TCR originated in a woman aged 50 to 65 who had recovered from COVID-19. The CDR3 DNA reads as TGTGCCAGTAGTGGACTAGGGGGGAATGAGCAGTTCTTC. The encoded protein is CASSGLGGNEQFF.